This T cell receptor (beta chain) appears in the sequencing data of a study of blood T cell repertoires in COVID-19. As for the study in general: COVID-19 samples from acute and convalescent phases originated in the United States, Italy and Spain. T cells, B-cell-depleted T cells, or PBMCs supplied cDNA or gDNA.

Germline CDR1 and CDR2: KGHSH and LQKENI. The length of the CDR3 is 14 residues. The V and J ends lost 3 bases and 4 bases respectively, with 10 bases between them. In the original analysis: Estimation of nucleated cell counts relied on the amplification of reference gene primers. Method: immunoSEQ multiplex PCR; TCRdb's copy keeps in-frame clones and lacks some. D and trimming come from the DNA, and the V and J calls and clone size come from that table. This sample has approximately 200,000 clones; 80% to 90% occur once, and the top ten carry 2% to 2.5%. Source material: peripheral blood. The chain couples TRBV18 to TRBJ2-1; weak D call: TRBD2 (5 bases). This TCR was recovered from a woman in her fifties or sixties with acute or convalescent COVID-19. CDR3 in amino acids: CASSPTGGYNEQFF. The CDR3 DNA follows: TGTGCCAGCTCACCGACGGGCGGGTACAATGAGCAGTTCTTC.